The 21 T cell receptor beta chains below all came from one sample that was sequenced in a study of Ad26.COV2.S vaccination and SARS-CoV-2 variants (dated by TCRdb to the early 2020s). The library relied on the immunoSEQ multiplex PCR assay. This immuneACCESS table, as held by TCRdb, lists in-frame sequences with V and J called but not all clones. Of the missing ones, under half trace to an unresolved V gene in checked studies; the others have no known cause. The sample table lists just under 250,000 clones, roughly 90% of them with a count of one. The ten largest make up around 10% of the sample. The sample's treatment or condition label, in plain terms: some 20 received Ad26.COV2.S at low or high dose, single or two shots; about 5 received placebo; per-sample allocation not given. For vaccine and placebo recipients, the sequenced repertoires came from samples collected on day 63 after the first injection.

This material consisted of peripheral blood, taken in a trial of Ad26.COV2.S vaccine versus placebo. The source of these receptors is a person aged 18-60 years who received the Ad26.COV2.S COVID-19 vaccine or a placebo.

Worth noting for this clone: This sample also contains other DNA sequences that code for the same CDR3. This chain connects TRBV7-8 to TRBJ2-2; D assignment may be TRBD1 or TRBD2 (5 bases each). Germline V gene data show CDR1 as SGHVS and CDR2 as FQNEAQ. The CDR3 is 15 amino acids. V was clipped by 0 bases and J by 0 bases, with 5 bases between them. For the CDR3, the DNA is TGTGCCAGCAGCTTAGCGGGACCGAACACCGGGGAGCTGTTTTTT. This gives the protein CASSLAGPNTGELFF.

This chain connects TRBV5-1 to TRBJ1-1; TRBD1 matches 10 bases. CDR1 SGHRS and CDR2 YFSETQ come from the germline V gene. V lost 4 bases and J lost 6; bases outside the gene matches: 6. The CDR3 sequence is 14 residues long. CDR3 protein: CASSPGQGFAEAFF. The CDR3 nucleotides read TGCGCCAGCAGCCCGGGACAGGGGTTCGCTGAAGCTTTCTTT.

The V call is TRBV9, the J call TRBJ2-1, with D tentatively TRBD1 (6 bases). The CDR3 contains 16 residues. From germline, CDR1 is SGDLS and CDR2 YYNGEE. Trimming pared 3 bases from V and 0 bases from J, leaving 13 bases between. CDR3 coding DNA: TGTGCCAGCAGCGGCAGAGGACAGAGCTCCTACAATGAGCAGTTCTTC. Translated, it gives CASSGRGQSSYNEQFF.

The chain joins TRBV6-4 to TRBJ2-5, with TRBD2 identical over 9 bases. The germline V gene has CDR1 MRHNA and CDR2 SNTAGT. The CDR3 extends over 13 amino acids. V trimming: 6 bases; J trimming: 5 bases; junction bases outside the gene matches: 4. DNA for the CDR3: TGTGCCAGCAGATCCGGGACTAGCGAGACCCAGTACTTC. Its translation is CASRSGTSETQYF.

The chain combines TRBV7-9 with TRBJ2-1; 13 bases line up with TRBD2. The V and J ends lost 2 bases and 2 bases, in that order; junction bases with no gene match: 6. The CDR3 consists of 18 residues. Germline V gene lookup returns CDR1 SEHNR and CDR2 FQNEAQ (reference sequence). The chain's CDR3 is CASSLPLGTSGTYNEQFF. For the CDR3, the DNA is TGTGCCAGCAGCTTACCCCTCGGGACTAGCGGGACCTACAATGAGCAGTTCTTC.

The chain couples TRBV28 to TRBJ2-5, with 7 positions matching TRBD1. The length of the CDR3 is 16 residues. Germline V CDR1 and CDR2: MDHEN, SYDVKM. V lost 3 bases to trimming and J lost 0 bases; unmatched junction nucleotides: 7. CDR3: CASSFGQASYQETQYF. In DNA, the CDR3 is TGTGCCAGCAGTTTTGGACAGGCTTCGTACCAAGAGACCCAGTACTTC.

The gene calls are TRBV28 and TRBJ1-5; D is undetermined. The CDR3 sequence is 14 residues long. V was shortened by 5 bases and J by 2 bases, with 10 bases between the two germline ends. CDR1 and CDR2 (germline): MDHEN, SYDVKM. For the CDR3, the DNA is TGTGCCAGCAGTCCCGACCCCCGCAATCAGCCCCAGCATTTT. Protein: CASSPDPRNQPQHF.

This chain uses TRBV10-3 with TRBJ2-7, with 7 bases fitting TRBD1. Trimming cost V 6 bases and J 0 bases; bases outside gene matches: 5. The CDR3 totals 14 residues. Germline CDR1 ENHRY, CDR2 SYGVKD. CDR3 residues: CAISGQESSYEQYF. The CDR3 nucleotides are TGTGCCATCAGCGGACAGGAAAGCTCCTACGAGCAGTACTTC.

The V call is TRBV20-1, the J call TRBJ2-5, with unresolved D. This CDR3 region has 11 residues. Germline V gene data show CDR1 as DFQATT and CDR2 as SNEGSKA (reference sequence). V was clipped by 4 bases and J by 1 base, with 4 bases between them. Here the CDR3 reads CSAILQETQYF. The CDR3 region has the DNA TGCAGTGCTATTCTCCAAGAGACCCAGTACTTC.

V usage is TRBV4-1 and J usage is TRBJ1-4; possible D gene TRBD1, 5 bases. The CDR3 covers 15 residues. V was cut by 0 bases and J by 8 bases, with 13 bases left in between. Germline V gives CDR1 MGHRA, CDR2 YSYEKL. The CDR3 DNA follows: TGCGCCAGCAGCCAAGAAGTCAGGGTCGACGAAAAACTGTTTTTT. Its protein is CASSQEVRVDEKLFF.

In its sample, this clone ranks as medium-sized. The chain combines TRBV6-4 with TRBJ2-2, with D possibly matching TRBD2 (6 bases). CDR1 MRHNA and CDR2 SNTAGT come from the germline V gene. Between the trimmed V and J ends, which lost 4 bases and 3 bases, there was a span of 6 bases. CDR3 size: 13 residues. The DNA for the CDR3 is TGTGCCAGCAGTGGGGACTACACCGGGGAGCTGTTTTTT. This sequence encodes CASSGDYTGELFF.

V and J are TRBV29-1 and TRBJ2-7, with 8 positions matching TRBD2. Germline V gives CDR1 SQVTM, CDR2 ANQGSEA. This CDR3 region has 13 residues. The trim removed 7 bases at V and 9 bases at J, leaving 14 bases unmatched. The CDR3 nucleotides read TGCAGCGCTCAAAACCAGCGGGAGAGGTTGCAGTACTTC. Amino acid sequence: CSAQNQRERLQYF.

This chain uses TRBV7-8 with TRBJ2-1; 10 bases align to TRBD2. V dropped 2 bases and J dropped 3; count of bases not matched to a gene: 4. Germline values: CDR1 SGHVS, CDR2 FQNEAQ. The CDR3 has 16 residues. This CDR3 is CASSLKGLAVYNEQFF. CDR3 nucleotides: TGTGCCAGCAGCTTAAAAGGACTAGCGGTCTACAATGAGCAGTTCTTC.

V usage is TRBV10-3 and J usage is TRBJ2-7; D unresolved. This CDR3 contains 14 residues. V lost 4 bases, J lost 1 base, and 11 bases lay in between. Germline lookup yields CDR1 ENHRY and CDR2 SYGVKD. This CDR3 is CAISANSNSYEQYF. CDR3 DNA: TGTGCCATCAGTGCAAACAGCAATTCCTACGAGCAGTACTTC.

The chain carries TRBV4-1 and TRBJ1-1, with 9 positions matching TRBD1. The CDR3 covers 18 residues. V shed 0 bases, J shed 1 base, and the junction held 9 bases outside the gene matches. Germline V gene lookup returns CDR1 MGHRA and CDR2 YSYEKL. This CDR3 is CASSQEWDRVWGNTEAFF. The DNA for the CDR3 is TGCGCCAGCAGCCAAGAGTGGGACAGGGTATGGGGGAACACTGAAGCTTTCTTT.

A single count supports this clone. This chain links TRBV18 with TRBJ1-2; D unresolved. Trimming removed 5 bases from V and 2 bases from J, with 12 bases in between. The germline CDR1 and CDR2 sequences are KGHSH and LQKENI. The CDR3 consists of 14 residues. CDR3 nucleotides: TGTGCCAGCTCAGAAGGCAGGCAGAACTATGGCTACACCTTC. Its translation is CASSEGRQNYGYTF.

The chain joins TRBV7-2 to TRBJ1-6, with 7 bases that match TRBD1. CDR1 SGHTA and CDR2 FQGNSA come from the germline V gene. The CDR3 loop spans 16 amino acids. The J segment lost 3 bases and the V segment lost 6 bases, leaving 8 bases of the junction unmatched. The CDR3 is CASRAPGQNYNSPLHF. CDR3 sequence (DNA): TGTGCCAGCAGAGCTCCGGGACAGAACTATAATTCACCCCTCCACTTT.

This clone showed up just once. DNA of the CDR3: TGTGCCAGCGGACAGAATGACATTCAGTACTTC. Translation gives CASGQNDIQYF. This chain connects TRBV12-3 or TRBV12-4 to TRBJ2-4, with TRBD1 as a possible D gene (6 bases). The CDR3 covers 11 residues. V lost 8 bases to trimming and J lost 8 bases, with 10 bases between them.

This chain uses TRBV24-1 with TRBJ1-6; maybe TRBD1 (5 bases). Trimming pared 0 bases from V and 8 bases from J, leaving 13 bases between. The CDR3 loop spans 16 amino acids. Germline V gene data show CDR1 as KGHDR and CDR2 as SFDVKD. CDR3 nucleotides: TGTGCCACCAGTGATTTGGGTCAGGGTGAGGATTCACCCCTCCACTTT. It translates to CATSDLGQGEDSPLHF.

The chain employs TRBV27 and TRBJ2-1; 11 bases fit TRBD2. The CDR3 is made up of 19 amino acids. Looked up from germline, CDR1 is MNHEY and CDR2 is SMNVEV (reference sequence). J was trimmed by 0 bases and V by 3 bases; bases with no gene match: 10. The chain's CDR3 is CASSLRRLAGPSSYNEQFF. In nucleotides, the CDR3 is TGTGCCAGCAGTTTGCGGAGACTAGCGGGACCGAGCTCCTACAATGAGCAGTTCTTC.

This clone came up once. J is TRBJ2-1 and V is TRBV5-6; 7 nucleotides agree with TRBD1. The germline V gene has CDR1 SGHDT and CDR2 YYEEEE. Trimming removed 4 bases from V and 8 bases from J; junction bases left unmatched: 15. The CDR3 totals 16 residues. The DNA for the CDR3 is TGTGCCAGCAGCGCTGCACTCGGGACAGAATTTTATGAGCAGTTCTTC. This gives the protein CASSAALGTEFYEQFF.